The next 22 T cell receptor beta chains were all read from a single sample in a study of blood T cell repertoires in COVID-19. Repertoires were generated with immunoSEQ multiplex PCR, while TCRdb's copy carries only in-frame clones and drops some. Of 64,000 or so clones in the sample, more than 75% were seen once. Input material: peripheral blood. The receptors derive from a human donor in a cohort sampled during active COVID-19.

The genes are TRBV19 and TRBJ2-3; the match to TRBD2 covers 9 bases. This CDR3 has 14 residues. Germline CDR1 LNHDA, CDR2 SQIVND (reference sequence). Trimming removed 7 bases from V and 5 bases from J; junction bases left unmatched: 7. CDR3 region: CASMRGGAVDTQYF. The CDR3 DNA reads TGTGCCAGTATGCGCGGGGGGGCCGTAGATACGCAGTATTTT.

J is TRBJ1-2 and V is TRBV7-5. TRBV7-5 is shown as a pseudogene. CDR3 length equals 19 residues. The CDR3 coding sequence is TGTGTCAGAAGCTTACCGTCCAAAAATACTACAGCTGGCGGGAGTGGCTACACCTTC. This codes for CVRSLPSKNTTAGGSGYTF.

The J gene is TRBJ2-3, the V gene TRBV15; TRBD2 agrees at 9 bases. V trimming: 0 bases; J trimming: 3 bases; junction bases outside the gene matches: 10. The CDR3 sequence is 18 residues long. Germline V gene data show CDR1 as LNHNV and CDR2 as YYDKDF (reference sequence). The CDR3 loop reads CATSRDPGLAGRTDTQYF. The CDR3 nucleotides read TGTGCCACCAGCAGAGATCCCGGCCTAGCGGGGAGGACAGATACGCAGTATTTT.

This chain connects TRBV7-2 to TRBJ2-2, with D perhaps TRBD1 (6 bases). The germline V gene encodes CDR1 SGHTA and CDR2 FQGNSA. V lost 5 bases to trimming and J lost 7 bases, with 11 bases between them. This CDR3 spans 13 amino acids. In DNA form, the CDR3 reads TGTGCCAGCAGCCCCCGGACAGACGGGGAGCTGTTTTTT. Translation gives CASSPRTDGELFF.

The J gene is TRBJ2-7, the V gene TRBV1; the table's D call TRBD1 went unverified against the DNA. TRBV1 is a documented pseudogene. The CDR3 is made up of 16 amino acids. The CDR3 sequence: CTSSQDRDRGKHEQYF. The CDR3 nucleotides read TGCACCAGCAGCCAAGATCGCGACAGGGGAAAGCACGAGCAGTACTTC.

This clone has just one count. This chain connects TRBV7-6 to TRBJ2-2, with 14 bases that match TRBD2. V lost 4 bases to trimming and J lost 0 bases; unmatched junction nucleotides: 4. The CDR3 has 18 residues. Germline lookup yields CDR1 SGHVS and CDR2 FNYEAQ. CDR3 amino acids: CASSSGLAGGANTGELFF. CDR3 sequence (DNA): TGTGCCAGCAGCTCAGGACTAGCGGGGGGCGCGAACACCGGGGAGCTGTTTTTT.

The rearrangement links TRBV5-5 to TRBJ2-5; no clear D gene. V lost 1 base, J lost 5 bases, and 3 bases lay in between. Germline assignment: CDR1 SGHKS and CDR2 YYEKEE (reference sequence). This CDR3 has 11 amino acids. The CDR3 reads CASSLSETQYF. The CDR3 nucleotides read TGTGCCAGCAGCTTGTCGGAGACCCAGTACTTC.

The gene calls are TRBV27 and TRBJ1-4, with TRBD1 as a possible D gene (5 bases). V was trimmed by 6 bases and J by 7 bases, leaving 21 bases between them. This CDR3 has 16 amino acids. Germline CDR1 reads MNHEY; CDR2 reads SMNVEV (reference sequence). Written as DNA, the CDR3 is TGTGCCAGCAGAGGGGTGGCGGGACTTTCTCCTGAAAAACTGTTTTTT. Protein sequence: CASRGVAGLSPEKLFF.

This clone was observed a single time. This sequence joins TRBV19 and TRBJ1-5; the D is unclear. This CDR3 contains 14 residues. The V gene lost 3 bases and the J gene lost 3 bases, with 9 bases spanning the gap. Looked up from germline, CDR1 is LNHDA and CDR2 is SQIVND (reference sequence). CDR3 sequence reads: CASSIYEYNQPQHF. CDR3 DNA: TGTGCCAGTAGTATCTACGAGTACAATCAGCCCCAGCATTTT. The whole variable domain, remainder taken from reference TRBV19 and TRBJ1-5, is DGGITQSPKYLFRKEGQNVTLSCEQNLNHDAMYWYRQDPGQGLRLIYYSQIVNDFQKGDIAEGYSVSREKKESFPLTVTSAQKNPTAFYLCASSIYEYNQPQHFGDGTRLSIL.

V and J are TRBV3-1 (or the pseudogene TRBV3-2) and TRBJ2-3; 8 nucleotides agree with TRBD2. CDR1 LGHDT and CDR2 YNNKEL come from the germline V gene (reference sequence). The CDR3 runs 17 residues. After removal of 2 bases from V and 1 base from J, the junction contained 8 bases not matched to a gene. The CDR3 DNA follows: TGTGCCAGCAGCCAAAGCCCACTACTAGCGGGCACAGATACGCAGTATTTT. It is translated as CASSQSPLLAGTDTQYF.

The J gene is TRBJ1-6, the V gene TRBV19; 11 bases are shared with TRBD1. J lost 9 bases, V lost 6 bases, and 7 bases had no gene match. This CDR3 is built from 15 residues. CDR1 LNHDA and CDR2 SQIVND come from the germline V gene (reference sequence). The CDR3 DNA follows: TGTGCCAGTAGCCTGACCGGGACAGGGGGTTCACCCCTCCACTTT. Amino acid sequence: CASSLTGTGGSPLHF.

DNA of the CDR3: TGTGCCAGCAGCTTAGGGGCAGGCGTCGCTAGCACAGATACGCAGTATTTT. Amino acid sequence: CASSLGAGVASTDTQYF. V is TRBV7-6 and J is TRBJ2-3; no firm D call. Trimming left V 1 base short and J 0 bases short, with 14 bases between. Germline CDR1 reads SGHVS; CDR2 reads FNYEAQ. The CDR3 contains 17 residues.

DNA for the CDR3: TGTGCCGCTCCCCCCGGGACAGAGTCCGTTTTGGAGCTGTTTTTT. Translating gives CAAPPGTESVLELFF. The gene calls are TRBV19 and TRBJ2-2; 7 bases agree with TRBD1. Unmatched junction bases numbered 19, after V lost 11 bases and J lost 10 bases. In germline, CDR1 is LNHDA, CDR2 SQIVND (reference sequence). This CDR3 is 15 amino acids long.

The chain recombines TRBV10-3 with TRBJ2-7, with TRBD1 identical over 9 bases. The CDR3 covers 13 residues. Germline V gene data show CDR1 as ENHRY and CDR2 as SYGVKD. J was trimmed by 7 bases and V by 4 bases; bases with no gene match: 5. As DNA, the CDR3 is TGTGCCATCAGTGTACAGGGGGCGGGGGAGCAGTACGTC. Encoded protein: CAISVQGAGEQYV.

The CDR3 loop is CASSLMAGSYNEQFF. The CDR3 DNA follows: TGTGCCAGCAGTTTAATGGCGGGTTCCTACAATGAGCAGTTCTTC. This chain joins TRBV27 and TRBJ2-1; D perhaps matches TRBD2 (5 bases). The V gene lost 2 bases and the J gene lost 1 base, with 9 bases spanning the gap. Germline CDR1 MNHEY, CDR2 SMNVEV (reference sequence). The length of the CDR3 is 15 residues.

CDR3 sequence reads: CASSPLALSGTSSYNEQFF. CDR3 in DNA: TGTGCCAGCTCACCACTCGCTCTTAGCGGGACGAGCTCCTACAATGAGCAGTTCTTC. The chain links TRBV18 to TRBJ2-1; 8 bases agree with TRBD2. Per germline, CDR1 KGHSH and CDR2 LQKENI. V gave up 1 base and J gave up 0 bases; unmatched junction bases: 11. This CDR3 has 19 residues.

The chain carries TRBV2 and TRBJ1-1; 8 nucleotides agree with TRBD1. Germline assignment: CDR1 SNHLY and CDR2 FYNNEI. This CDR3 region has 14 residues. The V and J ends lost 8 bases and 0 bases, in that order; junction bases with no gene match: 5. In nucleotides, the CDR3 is TGTGCCAGCTGCAGGGGGCGACTGAACACTGAAGCTTTCTTT. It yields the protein CASCRGRLNTEAFF.

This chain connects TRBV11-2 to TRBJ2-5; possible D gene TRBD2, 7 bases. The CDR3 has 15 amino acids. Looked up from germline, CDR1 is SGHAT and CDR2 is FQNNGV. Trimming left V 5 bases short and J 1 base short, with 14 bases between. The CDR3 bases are TGTGCCAGCAGCAATAGCGCGGGGGCCCAAGAGACCCAGTACTTC. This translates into CASSNSAGAQETQYF.

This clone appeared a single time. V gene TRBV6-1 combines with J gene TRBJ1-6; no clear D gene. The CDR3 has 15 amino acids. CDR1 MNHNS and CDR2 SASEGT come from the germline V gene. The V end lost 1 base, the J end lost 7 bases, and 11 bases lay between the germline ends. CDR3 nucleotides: TGTGCCAGCAGTGAAGGCCAAAGCCTAAATTCACCCCTCCACTTT. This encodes CASSEGQSLNSPLHF.

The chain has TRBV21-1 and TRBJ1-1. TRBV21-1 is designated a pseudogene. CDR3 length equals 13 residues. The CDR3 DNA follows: TGTGCCAGCAGCAAAGGGAGGAATCCGAAAGCTTTCTTT. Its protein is CASSKGRNPKAFF.

CDR3 bases: TGTGCCAGCAGCTTGCTGGGCTACACCTTC. Its protein product is CASSLLGYTF. This rearrangement joins TRBV5-7 to TRBJ1-2; D is ambiguous. TRBV5-7 is known as an ORF, though its function is uncertain. Trimming left V 1 base short and J 8 bases short, with 3 bases between. The CDR3 consists of 10 residues.

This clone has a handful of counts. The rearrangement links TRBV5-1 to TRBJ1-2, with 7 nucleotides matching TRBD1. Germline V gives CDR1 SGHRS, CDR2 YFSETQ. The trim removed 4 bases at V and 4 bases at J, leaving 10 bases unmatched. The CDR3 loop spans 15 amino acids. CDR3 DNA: TGCGCCAGCAGCCCTCAGGGGGGAGCCCCCTATGGCTACACCTTC. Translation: CASSPQGGAPYGYTF.